Below are 19 T cell receptor beta chains sequenced from a single sample in a study of cytotoxic CD8 clonotypes in ibrutinib-treated CLL. Using immunoSEQ multiplex PCR, the repertoire was profiled, and TCRdb retains in-frame clones only, with some absent. The profile shows about 63,000 clones, approximately 54% of them singletons. Sample: PBMCs, taken after 12 months of ibrutinib treatment. These receptors all come from a human donor with chronic lymphocytic leukemia.

The V and J genes are TRBV27 and TRBJ2-7, with 7 bases lining up with TRBD1. The length of the CDR3 is 12 residues. V was pared by 6 bases and J by 7 bases, with 6 bases of the junction left unmatched. Germline V gives CDR1 MNHEY, CDR2 SMNVEV (reference sequence). The CDR3 region has the DNA TGTGCCAGCAGCAAGACAGGGTGGGAGCAGTACTTC. Encoded protein: CASSKTGWEQYF.

Here the CDR3 reads CASSYKTQYF. CDR3 nucleotides: TGTGCCAGCAGTTATAAGACCCAGTACTTC. This chain connects TRBV6-5 to TRBJ2-5; no clear D. This CDR3 region has 10 residues. Germline-derived CDR1 and CDR2 are MNHEY and SVGAGI. V lost 3 bases, J lost 6 bases, and 2 bases lay in between.

The CDR3 spells CASSMGSEAFF. The CDR3, as DNA: TGTGCCAGCAGTATGGGCAGTGAAGCTTTCTTT. The V and J genes are TRBV7-9 and TRBJ1-1, with D uncertain. Looked up from germline, CDR1 is SEHNR and CDR2 is FQNEAQ (reference sequence). Trimming pared 6 bases from V and 7 bases from J, leaving 9 bases between. CDR3 length: 11 residues.

The CDR3 region has the DNA TGTGCCAGCAGTGAATTCAGCCTTAGCAATCAGCCCCAGCATTTT. Protein sequence: CASSEFSLSNQPQHF. This sequence joins TRBV2 and TRBJ1-5; D ambiguous. Trimming removed 2 bases from V and 0 bases from J, with 8 bases in between. The CDR3 is 15 residues long. CDR1 is SNHLY and CDR2 is FYNNEI in the germline V gene.

The V call is TRBV7-2, the J call TRBJ2-1; D unclear. The CDR3 is 14 amino acids. CDR1 is SGHTA, CDR2 FQGNSA, per germline. V was shortened by 3 bases and J by 5 bases, with 11 bases between the two germline ends. The CDR3 bases are TGTGCCAGCAGCTTCAGGACGTCCAACAATGAGCAGTTCTTC. Its translation: CASSFRTSNNEQFF.

This clone occurred a few times. The chain is built from TRBV5-4 and TRBJ1-2, with D unclear. V lost 3 bases and J lost 4, with 13 bases in between. The CDR3 consists of 14 residues. From germline, CDR1 is SGHNT and CDR2 YYREEE (reference sequence). The CDR3, as DNA: TGTGCCAGCAGCTCCACGGACGGGCTCTATGGCTACACCTTC. Its protein product is CASSSTDGLYGYTF.

The genes are TRBV7-2 and TRBJ2-5; 7 nucleotides agree with TRBD1. CDR3 length: 16 amino acids. Germline-derived CDR1 and CDR2 are SGHTA and FQGNSA. V was pared by 5 bases and J by 5 bases, with 14 bases of the junction left unmatched. CDR3 nucleotide sequence: TGTGCCAGCAGCGAAACGTGGCGGCAACAGGGGGAGACCCAGTACTTC. Its translation is CASSETWRQQGETQYF.

The chain carries TRBV9 and TRBJ2-1, with 7 bases identical to TRBD2. V shed 5 bases and J 0 bases; nucleotides not matched to a gene: 11. The CDR3 length is 17 residues. Germline CDR1 is SGDLS and CDR2 is YYNGEE. The CDR3 nucleotides are TGTGCCAGCAGAGAGGCCCCTAGCGGATCCTCCTACAATGAGCAGTTCTTC. This encodes CASREAPSGSSYNEQFF.

The CDR3 spells CASTPGGSGNTIYF. The CDR3 DNA is TGTGCCAGCACCCCCGGGGGGTCGGGTAACACCATATATTTT. The genes are TRBV28 and TRBJ1-3, with a weak D call TRBD1 (5 bases). The CDR3 covers 14 residues. Germline V CDR1 and CDR2: MDHEN, SYDVKM. Trimming cost V 7 bases and J 7 bases, with 17 bases left between them.

This chain connects TRBV6-6 to TRBJ2-1, with D possibly being TRBD1 (5 bases). Germline V gene data show CDR1 as MNHNY and CDR2 as SVGAGI (reference sequence). V lost 6 bases, J lost 7 bases, and 10 bases lay in between. This CDR3 contains 12 residues. CDR3 sequence: CASRPTENEQFF. In DNA form, the CDR3 reads TGTGCCAGCAGGCCGACAGAAAATGAGCAGTTCTTC.

This clone was picked up many times. The J gene is TRBJ2-3, the V gene TRBV7-6; D possibly corresponds to TRBD2 (6 bases). CDR3 length equals 14 residues. V was clipped by 1 base and J by 4 bases, with 9 bases between them. Germline V lookup: CDR1 SGHVS, CDR2 FNYEAQ. CDR3 DNA: TGTGCCAGCAGCTTAGAGGGACTCCCAGATACGCAGTATTTT. Residues: CASSLEGLPDTQYF.

On this clone: An end of the junction does not agree with germline; a read error may underlie this. The rearrangement links TRBV29-1 to TRBJ1-1; 7 nucleotides line up with TRBD1. Germline-derived CDR1 and CDR2 are SQVTM and ANQGSEA. CDR3 length: 8 amino acids. The CDR3 DNA reads as TGCAGCGCTGACAGGGACGGCTTT. Translated, it gives CSADRDGF.

The chain has TRBV6-7 and TRBJ2-5; D gene unclear. TRBV6-7 is an ORF, with its function uncertain. Trimming pared 0 bases from V and 3 bases from J, leaving 11 bases between. This CDR3 spans 15 amino acids. CDR3 residues: CASSYSGVGEETQYF. The CDR3 DNA is TGTGCCAGCAGTTACTCGGGTGTGGGTGAAGAGACCCAGTACTTC.

The chain employs TRBV5-1 and TRBJ1-3; D is unresolved. CDR3 length: 11 residues. The V and J ends lost 6 bases and 4 bases respectively, with 5 bases between them. Germline assignment: CDR1 SGHRS and CDR2 YFSETQ. The chain's CDR3 is CASTGGNTIYF. CDR3 DNA: TGCGCCAGCACCGGGGGAAACACCATATATTTT.

This rearrangement joins TRBV10-3 to TRBJ1-4; D possibly corresponds to TRBD1 (5 bases). Germline CDR1 ENHRY, CDR2 SYGVKD. This CDR3 has 14 residues. The ends were cut back, 3 bases at V and 7 bases at J, with 12 bases in the middle. The CDR3 protein is CAISDGQGSEKLFF. In DNA form, the CDR3 reads TGTGCCATCAGTGACGGGCAGGGTAGTGAAAAACTGTTTTTT.

This sequence joins TRBV6-1 and TRBJ2-2; no clear D. V lost 6 bases and J lost 7, with 12 bases in between. Germline V gene data show CDR1 as MNHNS and CDR2 as SASEGT. This CDR3 spans 13 amino acids. The CDR3 region is CASRASGGGELFF. The DNA of the CDR3 is TGTGCCAGCAGGGCCTCAGGCGGCGGGGAGCTGTTTTTT.

The V and J genes are TRBV7-2 and TRBJ2-2, with D perhaps matching TRBD1 (6 bases). CDR1 and CDR2 from the germline V gene are SGHTA and FQGNSA. Trimming pared 8 bases from V and 4 bases from J, leaving 20 bases between. The CDR3 sequence is 16 residues long. Written as DNA, the CDR3 is TGTGCCAGCCCCTCTAGTGGGGGCGTAGGCACCGGGGAGCTGTTTTTT. Translation: CASPSSGGVGTGELFF.

This clone was picked up a small number of times. This chain connects TRBV27 to TRBJ2-7, with D hard to call. Trimming shortened V by 7 bases and J by 6 bases, and 10 bases separated the two germline ends. The CDR3 totals 11 residues. CDR1 and CDR2 from the germline V gene are MNHEY and SMNVEV (reference sequence). CDR3 coding DNA: TGTGCCAGCACCCCCCTGGTCGAGCAGTACGTC. Protein product: CASTPLVEQYV.

This clone was seen repeatedly, ten times or more. This sequence joins TRBV19 and TRBJ2-6, with D unclear. The germline V gene encodes CDR1 LNHDA and CDR2 SQIVND (reference sequence). The CDR3 is 13 residues long. V was cut by 6 bases and J by 2 bases, with 5 bases left in between. CDR3 residues: CASREPGANVLTF. CDR3 in DNA: TGTGCCAGTAGAGAACCTGGGGCCAACGTCCTGACTTTC. Complete variable domain (other parts from reference TRBV19 and TRBJ2-6): DGGITQSPKYLFRKEGQNVTLSCEQNLNHDAMYWYRQDPGQGLRLIYYSQIVNDFQKGDIAEGYSVSREKKESFPLTVTSAQKNPTAFYLCASREPGANVLTFGAGSRLTVL.